Presented here are 2 T cell receptor beta chains from one specimen sequenced in a study of vaccination and CD4 T cells after COVID-19. TCRdb independently ran MiXCR on the PCR reads; one entry per CDR3 protein. The sample yields tens of thousands of distinct CDR3 sequences, about 50% seen once. The sample was CD4+ T cells from blood, taken before SARS-CoV-2 vaccination. Every receptor here comes from a human donor who had recovered from COVID-19.

The V and J genes are TRBV20-1 and TRBJ2-3, with a tentative D call TRBD2 (6 bases). CDR3 length: 17 residues. The germline gives CDR1 DFQATT, CDR2 SNEGSKA (reference sequence). With 0 bases removed from V and 4 bases from J, the gap between germline ends came to 20 bases. Here the CDR3 DNA reads TGCAGTGCTAGAGATCTCAGCTCGGGGGAGAGCGCAGATACGCAGTATTTT. This sequence encodes CSARDLSSGESADTQYF.

The V and J genes are TRBV12-3 or TRBV12-4 and TRBJ2-4; D gene uncertain. Trimming stripped 2 bases from V and 6 bases from J, with 8 bases between. CDR3 size: 13 residues. The CDR3 spells CASSLSSGNIQYF. CDR3 nucleotides: TGTGCCAGCAGTTTATCTTCCGGAAACATTCAGTACTTC.